This T cell receptor (beta chain) comes out of a study of blood T cell repertoires in COVID-19. Whole-study context: Acute-phase and convalescent COVID-19 samples originated in the United States, Italy and Spain. The analysed material was cDNA or gDNA that came from T cells, B-cell-depleted T cells, or PBMCs.

Trimming shortened V by 1 base and J by 2 bases, and 11 bases separated the two germline ends. Germline V CDR1 and CDR2: ENHRY, SYGVKD. This CDR3 is 15 amino acids long. Per the original data handling: Nucleated cell number was recorded as an estimate derived from reference gene primer amplification. Produced via immunoSEQ multiplex PCR; TCRdb's table is partial and in-frame only. Clone size and the V and J calls come from that table; the DNA yielded D and trimming. The sample records 250,000 to 350,000 clones, 70% to 90% being singletons. This sequence originates from a woman aged 45-59 years who had recovered from COVID-19. The sequenced sample was peripheral blood. V is TRBV10-3 and J is TRBJ2-5, with a weak D call TRBD2 (5 bases). The CDR3 DNA reads as TGTGCCATCAGTGAGTTCGGCGGGCCACAAGAGACCCAGTACTTC. This translates into CAISEFGGPQETQYF.